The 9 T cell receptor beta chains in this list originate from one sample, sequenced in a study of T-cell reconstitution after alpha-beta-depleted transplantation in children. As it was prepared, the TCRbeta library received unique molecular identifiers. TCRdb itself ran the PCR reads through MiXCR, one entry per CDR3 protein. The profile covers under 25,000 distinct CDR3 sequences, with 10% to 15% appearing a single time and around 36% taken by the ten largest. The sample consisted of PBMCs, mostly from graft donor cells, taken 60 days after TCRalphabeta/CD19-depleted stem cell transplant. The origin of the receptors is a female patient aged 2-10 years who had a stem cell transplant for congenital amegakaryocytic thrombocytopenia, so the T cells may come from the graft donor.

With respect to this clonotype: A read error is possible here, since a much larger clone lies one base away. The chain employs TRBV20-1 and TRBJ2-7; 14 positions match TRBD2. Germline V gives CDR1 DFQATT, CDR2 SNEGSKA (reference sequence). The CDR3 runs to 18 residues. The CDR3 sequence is CCARGSGLAGALTYEQYF. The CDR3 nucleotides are TGCTGTGCTAGAGGGTCGGGACTAGCGGGAGCGTTAACCTACGAGCAGTACTTC.

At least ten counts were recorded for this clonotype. CDR3 nucleotide sequence: TGTGCCAGCAGCATATTCGGGACCCAAGAGACCCAGTACTTC. Translating it yields CASSIFGTQETQYF. The V call is TRBV7-9, the J call TRBJ2-5; D is perhaps TRBD1 or TRBD2 (5 bases each). V lost 5 bases and J lost 1, with 11 bases in between. The CDR3 runs 14 residues. Germline CDR1 and CDR2: SEHNR and FQNEAQ (reference sequence).

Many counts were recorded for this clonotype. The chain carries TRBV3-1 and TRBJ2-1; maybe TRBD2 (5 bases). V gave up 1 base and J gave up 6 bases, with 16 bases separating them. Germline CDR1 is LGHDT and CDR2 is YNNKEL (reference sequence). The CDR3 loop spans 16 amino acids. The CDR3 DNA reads TGTGCCAGCAGCCAAGGGGCAACTGCCGCGGGCAATGAGCAGTTCTTC. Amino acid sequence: CASSQGATAAGNEQFF.

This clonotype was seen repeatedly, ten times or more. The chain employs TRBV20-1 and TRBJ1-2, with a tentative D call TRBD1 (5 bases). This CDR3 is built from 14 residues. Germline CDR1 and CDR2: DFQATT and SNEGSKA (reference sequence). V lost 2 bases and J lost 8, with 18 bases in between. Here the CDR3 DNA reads TGCAGTGCTAGAACGATGCCCAGGGTGTCCGGCTACACCTTC. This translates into CSARTMPRVSGYTF.

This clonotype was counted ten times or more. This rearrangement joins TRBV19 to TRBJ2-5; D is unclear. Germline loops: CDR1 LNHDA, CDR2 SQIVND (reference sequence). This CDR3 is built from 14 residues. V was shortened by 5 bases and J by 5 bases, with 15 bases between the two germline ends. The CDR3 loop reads CASSQFEFQETQYF. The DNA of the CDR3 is TGTGCCAGTAGTCAATTTGAATTTCAGGAGACCCAGTACTTC.

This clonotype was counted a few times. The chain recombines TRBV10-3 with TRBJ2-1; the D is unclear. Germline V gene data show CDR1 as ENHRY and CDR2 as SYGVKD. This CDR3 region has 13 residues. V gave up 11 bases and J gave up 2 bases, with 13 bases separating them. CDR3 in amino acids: CAHTSSTYNEQFF. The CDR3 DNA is TGTGCCCATACGTCATCTACCTACAATGAGCAGTTCTTC.

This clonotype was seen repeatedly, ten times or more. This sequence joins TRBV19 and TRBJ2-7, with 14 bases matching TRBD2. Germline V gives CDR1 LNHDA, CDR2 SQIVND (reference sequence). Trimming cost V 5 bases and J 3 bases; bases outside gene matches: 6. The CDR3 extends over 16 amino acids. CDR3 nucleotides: TGTGCCAGTAGTGCATCGACTAGCGGGAGGGGCTACGAGCAGTACTTC. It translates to CASSASTSGRGYEQYF.

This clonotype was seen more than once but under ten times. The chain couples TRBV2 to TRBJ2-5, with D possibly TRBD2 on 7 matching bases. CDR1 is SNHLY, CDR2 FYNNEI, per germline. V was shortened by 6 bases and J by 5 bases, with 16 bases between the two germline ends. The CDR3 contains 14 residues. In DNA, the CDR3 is TGTGCCAGCAGGAGAGGGGGAGGGATGGAGACCCAGTACTTC. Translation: CASRRGGGMETQYF.

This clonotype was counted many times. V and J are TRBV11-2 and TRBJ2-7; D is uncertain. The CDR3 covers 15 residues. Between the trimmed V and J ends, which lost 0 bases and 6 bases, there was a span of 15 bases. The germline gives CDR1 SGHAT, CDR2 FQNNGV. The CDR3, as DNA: TGTGCCAGCAGCTTAGATAATCGGATCGGATCCGAGCAGTACTTC. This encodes CASSLDNRIGSEQYF.